This is a list of T cell receptor beta chains from one sample in a study of response to subunit inactivated influenza vaccine. TCRdb itself ran the RT-PCR reads through MiXCR, one entry per CDR3 protein. The data show about 650,000 distinct CDR3 sequences, with less than 20% seen just once and 11% held by the top ten. Specimen: PBMCs from blood, collected about 13 days after vaccination. The source of these receptors is a man aged 45 to 65 who received an inactivated influenza vaccine. CDR3s leave out the opening cysteine and the closing phenylalanine or tryptophan. The D gene is left open where the match is weak.

CDR3	V	J	D
ASSYHPQGSEAF	TRBV6-2/TRBV6-3	TRBJ1-1	NA
ASSLGTTRNEQF	TRBV5-1	TRBJ2-1	NA
SARGGSGDYNEQF	TRBV20-1	TRBJ2-1	NA
ASSQRVGWTPQETQY	TRBV4-1	TRBJ2-5	NA
SVDVGNTIY	TRBV29-1	TRBJ1-3	NA
ASSPRDRGDGYT	TRBV3-1	TRBJ1-2	TRBD1
ATSPGTGKNIQY	TRBV5-1	TRBJ2-4	NA
SAARLGEGYGYT	TRBV20-1	TRBJ1-2	NA
AIGERETQY	TRBV10-3	TRBJ2-5	NA
ASSWHGTASKGEQY	TRBV7-9	TRBJ2-7	TRBD1
SARPPWYTQY	TRBV20-1	TRBJ2-3	NA
ASNTAGTISYEQY	TRBV6-2/TRBV6-3	TRBJ2-7	NA
ASSQGMGGRGRYNEQF	TRBV3-1	TRBJ2-1	TRBD2
ASSLSGTPYWD	TRBV12-3/TRBV12-4	TRBJ2-7	NA
ATSYTSGPNEQF	TRBV15	TRBJ2-1	TRBD2
ASSLWDRGVPYEQY	TRBV7-9	TRBJ2-7	TRBD1
ASSLGQGASGELF	TRBV28	TRBJ2-2	TRBD1
ASSLSASGGADINEQF	TRBV5-1	TRBJ2-1	TRBD2
ASQPDGAGVSPQH	TRBV6-2/TRBV6-3	TRBJ1-5	NA
SVEDLNIQY	TRBV29-1	TRBJ2-4	NA
SARPVLGPQETQY	TRBV20-1	TRBJ2-5	NA
AWSATGATEAF	TRBV30	TRBJ1-1	TRBD1
ASSENTPNTEAF	TRBV6-1	TRBJ1-1	NA
SAGLGETQY	TRBV29-1	TRBJ2-5	NA
ASSRSPSGGHSRTQY	TRBV7-6	TRBJ2-5	TRBD2
ASSLSTGGIGYEQY	TRBV5-1	TRBJ2-7	TRBD1
ASSPETTYEQY	TRBV18	TRBJ2-7	NA
ASSPGTGMGTEAF	TRBV6-1	TRBJ1-1	TRBD1
ASSVAGGPGETQY	TRBV7-6	TRBJ2-5	TRBD2
ASSPFGGTDTQY	TRBV7-3	TRBJ2-3	NA
ASSTLAGLSTDTQY	TRBV12-3/TRBV12-4	TRBJ2-3	TRBD2
ASSPQGHGEQF	TRBV6-6	TRBJ2-1	NA
ASSSAGLAGGTGELF	TRBV7-6	TRBJ2-2	TRBD2
SGRDSNEKLF	TRBV29-1	TRBJ1-4	TRBD1
ASSLQGARFSTDTQY	TRBV5-1	TRBJ2-3	TRBD1
ASSYGAGGNEKLF	TRBV5-1	TRBJ1-4	TRBD1
ASSYFISGGTDTQY	TRBV6-5	TRBJ2-3	TRBD2
ASSAGLGGGTGELF	TRBV12-3/TRBV12-4	TRBJ2-2	TRBD2
ASSPHLKEQY	TRBV28	TRBJ2-7	NA
ASSSGGASTDTQY	TRBV11-2	TRBJ2-3	TRBD2
ASRERLAGLGEQF	TRBV12-3/TRBV12-4	TRBJ2-1	TRBD2
ASSQGTLGLFDTQY	TRBV4-1	TRBJ2-3	NA
ASSFLAGEYNEQF	TRBV28	TRBJ2-1	TRBD2
ASMRILAGKPKETQY	TRBV7-8	TRBJ2-5	TRBD2
ATRGFGPTDTQY	TRBV25-1	TRBJ2-3	NA
ASSYLGQLFPYEQY	TRBV6-2/TRBV6-3	TRBJ2-7	NA